This is a list of T cell receptor beta chains from one sample in a study of Graves' ophthalmopathy and Graves' hyperthyroidism. TCRdb redid the calling of the multiplex PCR reads with MiXCR, one entry per CDR3 protein. The sample has a few hundred thousand distinct CDR3 sequences, about two fifths seen once. What was sequenced was peripheral blood or thyroid tissue (not recorded which). The receptors were sampled from an adult man with Graves' hyperthyroidism. Each CDR3 is given with its conserved first and last residue. A D gene is named only where the DNA matches it firmly. For some rows the clone size is stated as once, few or many, or as a class when expanded; others skip it.

J	D	V	size	CDR3	DNA
TRBJ2-6	TRBD1	TRBV7-6	once	CASKGQGAGVSGANVLTF	TGTGCCAGCAAAGGACAGGGGGCAGGAGTCTCTGGGGCCAACGTCCTGACTTTC
TRBJ2-1	.	TRBV19	.	CASSIDHDSYNEQFF	TGTGCCAGTAGTATAGACCATGACAGTTACAATGAGCAGTTCTTC
TRBJ2-7	.	TRBV10-3	few	CAIRAEASYEQYF	TGTGCCATCAGGGCTGAGGCTTCCTACGAGCAGTACTTC
TRBJ2-7	.	TRBV20-1	.	CSAPNSGWAYEQYF	TGCAGTGCCCCGAATAGCGGTTGGGCCTACGAGCAGTACTTC
TRBJ1-2	TRBD1	TRBV6-6	many	CASRMGQLYGYTF	TGTGCCAGCAGGATGGGACAGCTCTATGGCTACACCTTC
TRBJ1-5	.	TRBV4-1	.	CASSQATGLAGNQPQHF	TGCGCCAGCAGCCAAGCAACGGGGCTAGCGGGCAATCAGCCCCAGCATTTT
TRBJ1-5	.	TRBV27	many	CASRGGGSNQPQHF	TGTGCCAGCAGGGGGGGAGGGAGCAATCAGCCCCAGCATTTT
TRBJ2-6	.	TRBV7-8	.	CASSSPGTTGTGANVLTF	TGTGCCAGCAGCTCACCGGGGACTACCGGGACAGGGGCCAACGTCCTGACTTTC
TRBJ1-2	.	TRBV10-2	many	CASSESGAGAGYGYTF	TGCGCCAGCAGTGAGTCAGGGGCAGGGGCTGGCTATGGCTACACCTTC
TRBJ1-5	.	TRBV13	many	CASSFGRGGILGQPQHF	TGTGCCAGCAGCTTTGGAAGAGGGGGGATCTTGGGTCAGCCCCAGCATTTT
TRBJ2-2	TRBD2	TRBV5-5	few	CASTEWREGTGELFF	TGTGCCAGCACCGAATGGAGGGAGGGGACCGGGGAGCTGTTTTTT
TRBJ1-6	.	TRBV7-6	.	CASSPAADYNSPLHF	TGTGCCAGCAGCCCAGCAGCGGACTATAATTCACCCCTCCACTTT
TRBJ1-6	TRBD1	TRBV20-1	few	CSARDWARDRSSPYNSPLHF	TGCAGTGCTAGAGATTGGGCCAGGGACAGAAGTAGTCCCTATAATTCACCCCTCCACTTT
TRBJ1-1	.	TRBV10-3	few	CASSYGGPNTEAFF	TGTGCCAGCAGTTACGGGGGCCCTAACACTGAAGCTTTCTTT
TRBJ2-3	.	TRBV12-3/TRBV12-4	.	CASSDWGNTQYF	TGTGCCAGCAGTGACTGGGGGAATACGCAGTATTTT
TRBJ2-2	TRBD2	TRBV5-1	.	CASSLYPSGLAANTGELFF	TGCGCCAGCAGCTTGTATCCTAGCGGGTTAGCGGCGAACACCGGGGAGCTGTTTTTT
TRBJ1-2	.	TRBV24-1	.	CATSDFRTAYGYTF	TGTGCCACCAGTGATTTCAGGACGGCCTATGGCTACACCTTC
TRBJ2-7	.	TRBV6-5	.	CASSSLDRRVSYEQYF	TGTGCCAGCAGTTCACTCGACAGACGCGTTTCCTACGAGCAGTACTTC
TRBJ1-1	.	TRBV19	.	CASKLGAGNTEAFF	TGTGCCAGTAAACTGGGCGCGGGGAACACTGAAGCTTTCTTT
TRBJ1-2	TRBD1	TRBV5-6	many	CASSADRGANGYTF	TGTGCCAGCAGCGCGGACAGGGGGGCAAATGGCTACACCTTC
TRBJ1-5	.	TRBV29-1	many	CSVAQGVNQPQHF	TGCAGCGTTGCTCAGGGAGTGAATCAGCCCCAGCATTTT
TRBJ2-7	.	TRBV19	many	CASSPDGFSYEQYF	TGTGCCAGTAGTCCGGACGGATTCTCCTACGAGCAGTACTTC
TRBJ2-7	.	TRBV20-1	many	CSAESPRSLYEQYF	TGCAGTGCTGAATCCCCTCGGAGTTTGTACGAGCAGTACTTC
TRBJ2-5	TRBD1	TRBV7-9	few	CASSSNLPRDSQETQYF	TGTGCCAGCAGCTCCAACCTCCCCCGGGACAGCCAAGAGACCCAGTACTTC
TRBJ2-5	TRBD2	TRBV24-1	.	CATSDPTSGGAETQYF	TGTGCCACCAGTGATCCGACTAGCGGGGGGGCGGAGACCCAGTACTTC
TRBJ2-5	.	TRBV25-1	.	CASGAQETQYF	TGTGCCAGCGGAGCCCAAGAGACCCAGTACTTC
TRBJ2-5	.	TRBV6-5	many	CASSIQGGGETQYF	TGTGCCAGCAGTATCCAGGGAGGTGGAGAGACCCAGTACTTC
TRBJ2-5	TRBD2	TRBV29-1	many	CSGVAGPETQYF	TGCAGCGGGGTAGCGGGACCGGAGACCCAGTACTTC
TRBJ1-3	.	TRBV13	many	CASSFSDSVGNTIYF	TGTGCCAGCAGCTTTTCCGACAGCGTTGGAAACACCATATATTTT
TRBJ2-7	.	TRBV19	.	CASSGPGLSYEQYF	TGTGCCAGTAGTGGTCCGGGACTGAGCTACGAGCAGTACTTC
TRBJ1-1	.	TRBV2	many	CASITGLNTEAFF	TGTGCCAGCATTACAGGGTTGAACACTGAAGCTTTCTTT
TRBJ2-2	.	TRBV7-2	.	CTSSLSGAKPPGELLF	TGTACCAGCAGCTTGTCAGGGGCGAAACCTCCCGGGGAGCTGCTTTTT
TRBJ1-2	.	TRBV2	.	CASSLQGANYGYTF	TGTGCCAGCAGTTTGCAGGGCGCTAACTATGGCTACACCTTC
TRBJ1-3	.	TRBV29-1	.	CSVEDRERAREDTIYF	TGCAGCGTTGAAGATCGGGAAAGGGCACGAGAAGACACCATATATTTT
TRBJ2-2	.	TRBV2	.	CAWSVLQGAGELFF	TGTGCCTGGAGTGTACTACAGGGCGCCGGGGAGCTGTTTTTT
TRBJ2-3	TRBD2	TRBV29-1	.	CSVEKRESTDTQYF	TGCAGCGTTGAAAAGCGGGAAAGCACAGATACGCAGTATTTT
TRBJ2-5	.	TRBV7-8	many	CASSQGELETQYF	TGTGCCAGCAGCCAAGGGGAGTTGGAGACCCAGTACTTC
TRBJ1-6	.	TRBV7-8	many	CASSLTRQDNSPLHF	TGTGCCAGCAGCTTAACGAGACAGGATAATTCACCCCTCCACTTT
TRBJ2-5	TRBD1	TRBV12-3/TRBV12-4	.	CASSPGTGLLRETQYF	TGTGCCAGCAGTCCCGGGACAGGGCTGCTCCGGGAGACCCAGTACTTC
TRBJ1-5	.	TRBV12-3/TRBV12-4	.	CASSLGGVLGQPQHF	TGTGCCAGCAGTTTAGGAGGGGTTTTAGGTCAGCCCCAGCATTTT
TRBJ2-3	TRBD2	TRBV4-3	once	CASSQIAGSTDTQYF	TGCGCCAGCAGCCAAATAGCGGGAAGCACAGATACGCAGTATTTT
TRBJ1-1	.	TRBV19	many	CASSINRDQNTEAFF	TGTGCCAGTAGTATAAACAGGGACCAGAACACTGAAGCTTTCTTT
TRBJ2-5	TRBD2	TRBV10-2	.	CASSERQGGKQETQYF	TGCGCCAGCAGTGAGAGGCAGGGAGGGAAGCAAGAGACCCAGTACTTC
TRBJ2-3	TRBD2	TRBV7-6	.	CASSQGLAGTDTQYF	TGTGCCAGCAGCCAAGGACTAGCGGGTACAGATACGCAGTATTTT
TRBJ2-2	TRBD2	TRBV12-3/TRBV12-4	.	CASSTGTSGTGELFF	TGTGCCAGCAGTACCGGGACTAGCGGCACCGGGGAGCTGTTTTTT
TRBJ2-2	.	TRBV10-3	.	CASSYSTPGPSPTGELFF	TGTGCCAGCAGTTACTCGACTCCGGGACCCTCCCCCACCGGGGAGCTGTTTTTT
TRBJ2-7	TRBD2	TRBV7-2	many	CASSHRGGFVYEQYF	TGTGCCAGCAGCCACCGGGGGGGCTTTGTGTACGAGCAGTACTTC
TRBJ2-7	.	TRBV29-1	many	CSVAHRMSSYEQYF	TGCAGCGTTGCCCACAGGATGAGCTCCTACGAGCAGTACTTC
TRBJ1-6	.	TRBV6-5	many	CASSPDRIGSPLHF	TGTGCCAGCAGCCCCGACAGGATAGGCTCACCCCTCCACTTT
TRBJ1-4	.	TRBV10-3	.	CAISEMGQIATNEKLFF	TGTGCCATCAGTGAAATGGGGCAGATTGCAACTAATGAAAAACTGTTTTTT
TRBJ2-7	TRBD1	TRBV19	many	CASSRPGTGSKEQYF	TGTGCCAGTAGTCGCCCCGGGACAGGGTCTAAGGAGCAGTACTTC
TRBJ2-6	TRBD1	TRBV2	many	CASSVRTGGEGANVLTF	TGTGCCAGCAGTGTTCGAACAGGGGGCGAAGGGGCCAACGTCCTGACTTTC
TRBJ2-5	.	TRBV20-1	many	CSARAQVLETQYF	TGCAGTGCTAGAGCACAGGTATTAGAGACCCAGTACTTC
TRBJ2-3	.	TRBV20-1	.	CSARPRVWRNTDTQYF	TGCAGTGCTAGGCCCCGGGTTTGGAGGAACACAGATACGCAGTATTTT
TRBJ2-1	TRBD1	TRBV5-6	once	CASSFLGQGVDEQFF	TGTGCCAGCAGCTTTCTCGGACAGGGGGTTGATGAGCAGTTCTTC
TRBJ2-5	.	TRBV27	many	CASGGAGKETQYF	TGTGCCAGTGGGGGTGCAGGGAAAGAGACCCAGTACTTC
TRBJ1-5	.	TRBV10-3	once	CAISDPPGAQETQHF	TGTGCCATCAGTGACCCCCCCGGGGCGCAAGAGACCCAGCATTTT
TRBJ2-3	.	TRBV11-2	.	CASSLDRLATDTQYF	TGTGCCAGCAGCTTAGATCGCCTAGCCACAGATACGCAGTATTTT
TRBJ1-5	.	TRBV20-1	many	CSARDLRLRGDQPQHF	TGCAGTGCTAGAGATTTACGTCTTAGGGGGGATCAGCCCCAGCATTTT